Sequencing of this T cell receptor beta chain was carried out in a study of blood T cell repertoires in COVID-19. Here immunoSEQ multiplex PCR was the method, and the copy in TCRdb shows in-frame clones only, minus some. The sample lists fewer than 200,000 clones, roughly 91% occurring once. The CDR3 has 13 residues. From germline, CDR1 is SGHTA and CDR2 FQGNSA. V shed 6 bases and J shed 2 bases, with 10 bases lying between them. The rearrangement joins TRBV7-2 to TRBJ2-5; D may be TRBD1 (6 bases). Sequenced material: peripheral blood. This clonotype was sampled from a man aged 50 to 60 who had recovered from COVID-19. The CDR3 DNA sequence: TGTGCCAGCAGTCGGACAGAACAAGAGACCCAGTACTTC. Its translation is CASSRTEQETQYF.